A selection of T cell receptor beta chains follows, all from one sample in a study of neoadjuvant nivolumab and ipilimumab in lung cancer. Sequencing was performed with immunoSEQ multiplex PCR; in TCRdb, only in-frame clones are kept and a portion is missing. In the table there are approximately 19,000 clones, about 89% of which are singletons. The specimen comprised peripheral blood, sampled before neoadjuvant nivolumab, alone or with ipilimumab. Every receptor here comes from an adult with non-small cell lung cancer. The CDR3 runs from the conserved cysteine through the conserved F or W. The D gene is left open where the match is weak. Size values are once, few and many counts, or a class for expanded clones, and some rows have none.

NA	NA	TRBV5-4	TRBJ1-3	CASSPLGGSGNTIYF	TGTGCCAGCAGCCCGCTGGGGGGGTCAGGAAACACCATATATTTT
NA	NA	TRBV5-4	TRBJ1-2	CASSLRVGGDYGYTF	TGTGCCAGCAGCTTACGGGTAGGAGGGGACTATGGCTACACCTTC
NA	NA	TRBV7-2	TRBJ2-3	CASTSGASSTDTQYF	TGTGCCAGCACCTCGGGGGCCAGTAGCACAGATACGCAGTATTTT
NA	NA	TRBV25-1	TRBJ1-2	CASSEDLGHYTYYGYTF	TGTGCCAGCTCCGAGGATTTAGGCCATTATACCTACTATGGCTACACCTTC
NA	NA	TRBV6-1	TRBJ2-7	CASSEVGRGYEQYF	TGTGCCAGCAGTGAAGTGGGCCGGGGCTACGAGCAGTACTTC
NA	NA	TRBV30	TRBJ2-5	CAWSVPGRETQYF	TGTGCCTGGAGTGTACCAGGCCGAGAGACCCAGTACTTC
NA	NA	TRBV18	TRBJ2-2	CASSPLGRANTGELFF	TGTGCCAGCTCACCACTTGGACGGGCGAACACCGGGGAGCTGTTTTTT
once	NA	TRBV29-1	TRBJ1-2	CSVDPSGDYYGYTF	TGCAGCGTTGACCCCTCAGGCGATTACTATGGCTACACCTTC
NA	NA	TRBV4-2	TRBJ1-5	CASSQDVVNQPQHF	TGTGCCAGCAGCCAAGATGTAGTCAATCAGCCCCAGCATTTT
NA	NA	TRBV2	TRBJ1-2	CASTLLGTDIYGYTF	TGTGCCAGCACCCTGCTCGGGACCGACATCTATGGCTACACCTTC
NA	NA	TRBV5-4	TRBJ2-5	CASSLVQGETQYF	TGTGCCAGCAGCTTGGTACAGGGAGAGACCCAGTACTTC
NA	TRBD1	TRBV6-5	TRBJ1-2	CASSGTGNYGYTF	TGTGCCAGCAGTGGGACAGGGAACTATGGCTACACCTTC
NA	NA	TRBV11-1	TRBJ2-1	CASSFSPRDNEQFF	TGTGCCAGCAGCTTTTCCCCTCGGGACAATGAGCAGTTCTTC
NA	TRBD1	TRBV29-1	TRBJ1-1	CSVRTGNTEAFF	TGCAGCGTTCGGACAGGGAACACTGAAGCTTTCTTT
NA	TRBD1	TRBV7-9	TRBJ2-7	CASSTGVGEQYF	TGTGCCAGCAGTACAGGGGTGGGCGAGCAGTACTTC
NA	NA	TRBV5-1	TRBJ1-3	CASSSQGLGSSGNTIYF	TGCGCCAGCAGCTCACAGGGTCTGGGTTCCTCTGGAAACACCATATATTTT
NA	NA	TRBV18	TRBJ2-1	CASSPFSVDEQFF	TGTGCCAGCTCACCATTCTCCGTGGATGAGCAGTTCTTC
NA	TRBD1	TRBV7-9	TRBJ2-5	CASSTTAGTGKTQYF	TGTGCCAGCAGCACGACCGCCGGGACAGGGAAGACCCAGTACTTC
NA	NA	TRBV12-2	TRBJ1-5	CASRFPHQIRGYSNQPQHF	TGTGCAAGTCGCTTCCCCCACCAAATCAGGGGATATAGCAATCAGCCCCAGCATTTT
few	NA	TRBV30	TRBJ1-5	CAWGIPGPTAGQPQHF	TGTGCCTGGGGAATACCGGGACCCACGGCGGGTCAGCCCCAGCATTTT
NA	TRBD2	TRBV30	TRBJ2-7	CAWTPTSGSDEQYF	TGTGCCTGGACTCCGACTAGCGGGAGTGACGAGCAGTACTTC
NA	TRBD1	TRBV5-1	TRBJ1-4	CASSLDRGRSIEKLFF	TGCGCCAGCAGCTTAGACAGGGGGCGGAGTATTGAAAAACTGTTTTTT
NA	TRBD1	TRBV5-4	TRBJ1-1	CASSTNRGHTEAFF	TGTGCCAGCAGCACGAACAGGGGGCATACTGAAGCTTTCTTT
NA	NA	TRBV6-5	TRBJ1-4	CASSSTLPTTEKLFF	TGTGCCAGCAGTTCCACCCTCCCCACTACCGAAAAACTGTTTTTT
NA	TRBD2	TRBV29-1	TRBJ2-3	CTGRGSGRGTDTQYF	TGCACCGGAAGGGGTAGCGGGAGAGGGACAGATACGCAGTATTTT
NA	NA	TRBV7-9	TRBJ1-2	CASSPQESRGYTF	TGTGCCAGCAGCCCTCAGGAAAGTCGGGGCTACACCTTC
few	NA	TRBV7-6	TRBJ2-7	CASSTGKSSYEQYF	TGTGCCAGCTCAACAGGGAAGAGCTCCTACGAGCAGTACTTC